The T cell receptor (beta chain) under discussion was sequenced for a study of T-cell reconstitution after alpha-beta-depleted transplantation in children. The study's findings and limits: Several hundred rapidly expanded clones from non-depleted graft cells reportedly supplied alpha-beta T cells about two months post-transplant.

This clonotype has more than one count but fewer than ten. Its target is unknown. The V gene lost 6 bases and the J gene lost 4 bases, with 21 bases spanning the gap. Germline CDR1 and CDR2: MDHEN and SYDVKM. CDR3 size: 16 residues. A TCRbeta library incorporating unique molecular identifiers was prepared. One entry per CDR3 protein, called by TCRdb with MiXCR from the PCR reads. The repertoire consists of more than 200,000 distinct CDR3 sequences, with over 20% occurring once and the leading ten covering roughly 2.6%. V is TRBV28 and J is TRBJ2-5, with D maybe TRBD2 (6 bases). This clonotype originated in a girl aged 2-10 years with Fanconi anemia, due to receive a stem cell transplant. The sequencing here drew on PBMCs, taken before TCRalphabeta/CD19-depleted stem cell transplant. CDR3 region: CASSSGPGRFGETQYF. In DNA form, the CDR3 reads TGTGCCAGCAGCTCGGGACCAGGGAGGTTTGGAGAGACCCAGTACTTC. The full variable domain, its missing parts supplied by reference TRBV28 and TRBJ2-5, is DVKVTQSSRYLVKRTGEKVFLECVQDMDHENMFWYRQDPGLGLRLIYFSYDVKMKEKGDIPEGYSVSREKKERFSLILESASTNQTSMYLCASSSGPGRFGETQYFGPGTRLLVL.